These 8 T cell receptor beta chains were sequenced from one sample in a study of blood T cell repertoires in COVID-19. This table comes from immunoSEQ multiplex PCR, and its TCRdb copy is limited to in-frame clones, with some not included. The repertoire holds around 320,000 clones, with about nine tenths as singletons. The sample taken for sequencing was peripheral blood. The receptors originated from a woman aged 25-40 years with COVID-19, enrolled during active disease.

A single count supports this clone. J is TRBJ2-7 and V is TRBV29-1; possible D gene TRBD2, 6 bases. V was clipped by 8 bases and J by 4 bases, with 30 bases between them. The CDR3 consists of 17 residues. The germline CDR1 and CDR2 sequences are SQVTM and ANQGSEA. The CDR3 is CSIFPAGRDSWFYEQYF. CDR3 coding DNA: TGCAGCATATTTCCCGCGGGGCGGGACTCCTGGTTTTACGAGCAGTACTTC.

This sequence joins TRBV11-1 and TRBJ2-7; 7 nucleotides match TRBD1. The germline V gene encodes CDR1 SGHAT and CDR2 FQDESV (reference sequence). The CDR3 extends over 13 amino acids. The ends lost 5 bases at V and 6 bases at J; junction bases unmatched: 7. The CDR3 loop reads CASSRNRGSEQYF. The CDR3 DNA sequence: TGTGCCAGCAGCCGCAACAGGGGCAGCGAGCAGTACTTC.

The CDR3 bases are TGTGCCTGGAGTTGGCAGGGAGGCGCTTTCTTT. It codes for CAWSWQGGAFF. The genes are TRBV30 and TRBJ1-1; tentative D call: TRBD1 (5 bases). This CDR3 is built from 11 residues. Germline assignment: CDR1 GTSNPN and CDR2 SVGIG (reference sequence). Trimming shortened V by 2 bases and J by 11 bases, and 12 bases separated the two germline ends.

V gene TRBV27 combines with J gene TRBJ2-3; 11 bases are shared with TRBD1. With V trimmed by 6 bases and J by 0 bases, 5 bases remained unmatched. The CDR3 runs 16 residues. Looked up from germline, CDR1 is MNHEY and CDR2 is SMNVEV (reference sequence). The CDR3 spells CASRGTGGSSTDTQYF. The CDR3 nucleotides read TGTGCCAGCAGAGGGACAGGGGGTTCTAGCACAGATACGCAGTATTTT.

This clone was detected only once. The genes are TRBV11-2 and TRBJ2-3, with 11 bases identical to TRBD2. The V and J ends lost 3 bases and 5 bases, in that order; junction bases with no gene match: 4. Germline CDR1 SGHAT, CDR2 FQNNGV. This CDR3 comprises 15 residues. CDR3 coding DNA: TGTGCCAGCAGCTTTAGCGGGGGGGCTGGAGATACGCAGTATTTT. Residues: CASSFSGGAGDTQYF. The variable domain in full, with the rest retrieved from reference TRBV11-2 and TRBJ2-3, is EAGVAQSPRYKIIEKRQSVAFWCNPISGHATLYWYQQILGQGPKLLIQFQNNGVVDDSQLPKDRFSAERLKGVDSTLKIQPAKLEDSAVYLCASSFSGGAGDTQYFGPGTRLTVL.

The chain combines TRBV5-8 with TRBJ2-2; weak D call: TRBD1 (5 bases). The CDR3 sequence is 15 residues long. V was trimmed by 2 bases and J by 5 bases, leaving 13 bases between them. Per the germline V gene, CDR1 is SGHTS and CDR2 is YDEGEE. DNA of the CDR3: TGTGCCAGCAGCTTTCGCAGGGTCCTAACCGGGGAGCTGTTTTTT. Translated, it gives CASSFRRVLTGELFF. Filled out from reference TRBV5-8 and TRBJ2-2, the complete variable domain reads EAGVTQSPTHLIKTRGQQATLRCSPISGHTSVYWYQQALGLGLQFLLWYDEGEERNRGNFPPRFSGRQFPNYSSELNVNALELEDSALYLCASSFRRVLTGELFFGEGSRLTVL.

The chain has TRBV3-1 (or the pseudogene TRBV3-2) and TRBJ2-7; 11 nucleotides align to TRBD1. CDR1 and CDR2 (germline): LGHDT, YNNKEL (reference sequence). The CDR3 is 14 residues long. Germline trimming cut 3 bases from V and 5 bases from J; bases unmatched to any gene: 3. The CDR3 DNA reads as TGTGCCAGCAGCCATGGGACAGGGGGTAACGAGCAGTACTTC. It is translated as CASSHGTGGNEQYF.

This chain connects TRBV25-1 to TRBJ1-6; TRBD1 is a possible D gene (5 bases). The CDR3 covers 16 residues. V dropped 4 bases and J dropped 7 bases, with 17 bases sitting between them. Looked up from germline, CDR1 is MGHDK and CDR2 is SYGVNS. The CDR3 loop reads CASSGRGAPWNSPLHF. The CDR3 DNA reads TGTGCCAGCAGTGGCCGTGGGGCCCCTTGGAATTCACCCCTCCACTTT.